This T cell receptor beta chain was identified during a study of blood T cell repertoires in COVID-19. Overall study: Samples taken during acute and convalescent COVID-19 were collected in the United States, Italy and Spain. PBMCs, B-cell-depleted T cells, or T cells provided the cDNA or gDNA that made up the material.

V lost 5 bases, J lost 3 bases, and 5 bases stayed unmatched. The CDR3 loop spans 15 amino acids. The germline gives CDR1 MDHEN, CDR2 SYDVKM. How the authors handled the data: It was from reference gene primer amplification that nucleated cell counts were estimated. Clones were read by immunoSEQ multiplex PCR, and TCRdb kept only the in-frame ones, dropping some. D and trimming come from the DNA, and the V and J calls and clone size come from that table. The sample holds 65,000 to 75,000 clones, about 80% seen once. V is TRBV28 and J is TRBJ2-3, with TRBD1 matching over 10 bases. This clonotype was sampled from a human donor in a cohort sampled during active COVID-19. Sequenced material: peripheral blood. CDR3 in amino acids: CASSPTGGWTDTQYF. Written as DNA, the CDR3 is TGTGCCAGCAGTCCGACAGGGGGCTGGACAGATACGCAGTATTTT. The full variable domain, completed using reference TRBV28 and TRBJ2-3, is DVKVTQSSRYLVKRTGEKVFLECVQDMDHENMFWYRQDPGLGLRLIYFSYDVKMKEKGDIPEGYSVSREKKERFSLILESASTNQTSMYLCASSPTGGWTDTQYFGPGTRLTVL.